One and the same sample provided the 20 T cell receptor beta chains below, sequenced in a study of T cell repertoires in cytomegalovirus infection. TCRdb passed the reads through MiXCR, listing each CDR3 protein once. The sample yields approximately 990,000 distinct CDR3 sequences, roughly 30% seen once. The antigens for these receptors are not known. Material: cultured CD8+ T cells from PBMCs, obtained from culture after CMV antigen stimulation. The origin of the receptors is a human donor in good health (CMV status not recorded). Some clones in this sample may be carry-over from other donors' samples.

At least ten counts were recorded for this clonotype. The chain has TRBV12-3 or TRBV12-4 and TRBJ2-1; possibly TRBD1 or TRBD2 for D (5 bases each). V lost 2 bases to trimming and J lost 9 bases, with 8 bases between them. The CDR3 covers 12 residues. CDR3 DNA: TGTGCCAGCAGTTTACTCGGGACTGAGCAGTTCTTC. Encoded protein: CASSLLGTEQFF.

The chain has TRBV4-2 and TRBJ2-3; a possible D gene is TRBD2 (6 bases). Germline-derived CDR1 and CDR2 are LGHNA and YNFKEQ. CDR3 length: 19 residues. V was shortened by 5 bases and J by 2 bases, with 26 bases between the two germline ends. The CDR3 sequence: CASSGSMGGRGPDTDTQYF. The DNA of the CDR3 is TGTGCCAGCAGCGGCTCTATGGGAGGCCGAGGCCCTGACACAGATACGCAGTATTTT.

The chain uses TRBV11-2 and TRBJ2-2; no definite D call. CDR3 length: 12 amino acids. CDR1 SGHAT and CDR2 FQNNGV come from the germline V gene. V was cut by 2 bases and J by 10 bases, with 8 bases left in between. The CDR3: CASSLLFMELFF. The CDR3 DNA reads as TGTGCCAGCAGCTTACTCTTTATGGAGCTGTTTTTT.

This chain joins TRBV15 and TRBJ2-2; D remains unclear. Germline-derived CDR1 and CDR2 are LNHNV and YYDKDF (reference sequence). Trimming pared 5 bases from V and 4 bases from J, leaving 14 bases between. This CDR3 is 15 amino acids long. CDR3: CATSGRVSRTGELFF. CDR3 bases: TGTGCCACCAGCGGCCGGGTTTCCCGCACCGGGGAGCTGTTTTTT.

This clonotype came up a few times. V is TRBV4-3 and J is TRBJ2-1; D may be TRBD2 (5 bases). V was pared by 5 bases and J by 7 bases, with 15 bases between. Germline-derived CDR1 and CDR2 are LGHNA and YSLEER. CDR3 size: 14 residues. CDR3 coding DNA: TGCGCCAGCAGCTGGGCCGGGAACTATAATGAGCAGTTCTTC. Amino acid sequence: CASSWAGNYNEQFF.

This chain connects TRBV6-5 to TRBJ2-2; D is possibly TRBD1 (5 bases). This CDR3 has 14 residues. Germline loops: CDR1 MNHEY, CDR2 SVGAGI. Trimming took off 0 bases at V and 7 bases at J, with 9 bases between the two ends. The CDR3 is CASSYSWGSGELFF. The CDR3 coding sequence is TGTGCCAGCAGTTACTCCTGGGGCAGCGGGGAGCTGTTTTTT.

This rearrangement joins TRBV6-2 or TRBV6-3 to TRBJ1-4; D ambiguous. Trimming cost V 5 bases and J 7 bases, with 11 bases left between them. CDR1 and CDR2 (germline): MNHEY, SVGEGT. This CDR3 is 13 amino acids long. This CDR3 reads CASSLRTAEKLFF. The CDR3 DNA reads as TGTGCCAGCAGTCTACGGACCGCTGAAAAACTGTTTTTT.

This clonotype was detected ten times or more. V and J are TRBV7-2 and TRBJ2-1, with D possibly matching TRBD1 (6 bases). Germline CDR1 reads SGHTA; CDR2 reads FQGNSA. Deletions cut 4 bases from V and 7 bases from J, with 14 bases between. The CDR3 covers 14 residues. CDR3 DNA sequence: TGTGCCAGCAGCTCTGAGGACAGACGGAATGAGCAGTTCTTC. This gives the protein CASSSEDRRNEQFF.

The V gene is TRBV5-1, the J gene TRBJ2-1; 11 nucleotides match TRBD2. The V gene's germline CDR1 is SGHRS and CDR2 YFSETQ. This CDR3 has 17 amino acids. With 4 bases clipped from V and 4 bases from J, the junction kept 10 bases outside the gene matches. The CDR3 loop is CASSPGVAGGLYNEQFF. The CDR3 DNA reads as TGCGCCAGCAGCCCCGGAGTAGCGGGGGGGCTATACAATGAGCAGTTCTTC.

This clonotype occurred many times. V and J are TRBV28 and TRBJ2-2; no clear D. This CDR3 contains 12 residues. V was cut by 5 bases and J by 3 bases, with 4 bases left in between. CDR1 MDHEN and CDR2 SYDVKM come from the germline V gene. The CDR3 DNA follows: TGTGCCAGCAGTAGGGACACCGGGGAGCTGTTTTTT. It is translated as CASSRDTGELFF.

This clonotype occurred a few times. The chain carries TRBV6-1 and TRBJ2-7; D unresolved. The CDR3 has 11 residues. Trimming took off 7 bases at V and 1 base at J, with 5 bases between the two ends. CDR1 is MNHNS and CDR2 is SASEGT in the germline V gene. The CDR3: CASKESYEQYF. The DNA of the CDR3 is TGTGCCAGCAAGGAGTCCTACGAGCAGTACTTC.

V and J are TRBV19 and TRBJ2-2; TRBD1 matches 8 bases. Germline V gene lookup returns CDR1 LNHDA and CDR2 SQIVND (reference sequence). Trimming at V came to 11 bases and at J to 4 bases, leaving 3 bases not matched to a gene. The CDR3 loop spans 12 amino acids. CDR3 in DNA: TGTGCCGGACAGGGAGGCACCGGGGAGCTGTTTTTT. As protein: CAGQGGTGELFF. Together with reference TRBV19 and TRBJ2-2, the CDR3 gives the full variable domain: DGGITQSPKYLFRKEGQNVTLSCEQNLNHDAMYWYRQDPGQGLRLIYYSQIVNDFQKGDIAEGYSVSREKKESFPLTVTSAQKNPTAFYLCAGQGGTGELFFGEGSRLTVL.

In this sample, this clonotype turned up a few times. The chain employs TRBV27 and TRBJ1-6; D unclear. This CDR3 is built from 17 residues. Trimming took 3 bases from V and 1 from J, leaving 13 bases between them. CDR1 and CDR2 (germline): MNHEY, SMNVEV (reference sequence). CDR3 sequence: CASSFREPRSYNSPLHF. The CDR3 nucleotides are TGTGCCAGCAGTTTTAGGGAACCCAGGTCCTATAATTCACCCCTCCACTTT.

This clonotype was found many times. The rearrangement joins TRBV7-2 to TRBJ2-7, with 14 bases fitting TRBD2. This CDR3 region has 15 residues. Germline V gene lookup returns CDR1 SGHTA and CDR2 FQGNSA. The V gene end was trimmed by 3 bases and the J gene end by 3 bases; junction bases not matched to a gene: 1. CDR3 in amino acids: CASSFGLAGGYEQYF. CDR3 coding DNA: TGTGCCAGCAGCTTTGGACTAGCGGGGGGCTACGAGCAGTACTTC.

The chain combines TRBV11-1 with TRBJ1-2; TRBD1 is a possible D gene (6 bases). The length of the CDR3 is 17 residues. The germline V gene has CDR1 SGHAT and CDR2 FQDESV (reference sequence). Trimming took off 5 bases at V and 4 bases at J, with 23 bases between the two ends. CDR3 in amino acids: CASSPMQGPLMGYGYTF. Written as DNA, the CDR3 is TGTGCCAGCAGCCCTATGCAGGGGCCACTAATGGGCTATGGCTACACCTTC. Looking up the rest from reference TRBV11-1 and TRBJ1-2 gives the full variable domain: EAEVAQSPRYKITEKSQAVAFWCDPISGHATLYWYRQILGQGPELLVQFQDESVVDDSQLPKDRFSAERLKGVDSTLKIQPAELGDSAMYLCASSPMQGPLMGYGYTFGSGTRLTVV.

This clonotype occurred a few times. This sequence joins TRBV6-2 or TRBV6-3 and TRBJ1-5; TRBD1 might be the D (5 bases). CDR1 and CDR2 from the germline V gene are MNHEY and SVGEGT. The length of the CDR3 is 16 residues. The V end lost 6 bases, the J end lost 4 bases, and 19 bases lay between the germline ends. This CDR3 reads CASSPGGAVGNQPQHF. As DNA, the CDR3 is TGTGCCAGCAGCCCTGGAGGGGCGGTGGGAAATCAGCCCCAGCATTTT.

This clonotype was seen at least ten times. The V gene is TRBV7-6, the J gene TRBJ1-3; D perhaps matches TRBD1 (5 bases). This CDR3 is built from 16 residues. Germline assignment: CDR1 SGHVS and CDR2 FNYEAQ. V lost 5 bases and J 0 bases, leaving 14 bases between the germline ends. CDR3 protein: CASSPDSPSSGNTIYF. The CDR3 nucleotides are TGTGCCAGCAGCCCAGACAGCCCCAGCTCTGGAAACACCATATATTTT.

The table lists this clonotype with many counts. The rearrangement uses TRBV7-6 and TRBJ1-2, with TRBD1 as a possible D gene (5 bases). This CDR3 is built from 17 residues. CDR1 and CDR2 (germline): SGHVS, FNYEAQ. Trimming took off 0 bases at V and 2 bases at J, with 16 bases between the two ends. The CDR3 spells CASSLADLTTDNYGYTF. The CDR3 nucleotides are TGTGCCAGCAGCTTAGCGGACCTTACGACAGACAACTATGGCTACACCTTC.

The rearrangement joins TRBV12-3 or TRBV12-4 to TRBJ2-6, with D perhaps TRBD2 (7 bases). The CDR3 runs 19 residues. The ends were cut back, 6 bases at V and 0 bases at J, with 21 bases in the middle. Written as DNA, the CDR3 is TGTGCCAGCAGACATACAGGGAGGGAAAGTTACTCTGGGGCCAACGTCCTGACTTTC. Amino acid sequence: CASRHTGRESYSGANVLTF.

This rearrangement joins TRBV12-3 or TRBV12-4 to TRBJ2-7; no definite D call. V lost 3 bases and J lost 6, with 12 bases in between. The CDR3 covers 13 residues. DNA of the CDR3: TGTGCCAGCAGTTTTCGGGCTGCGAGCGAGCAGTACTTC. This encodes CASSFRAASEQYF.